The table lists the clone carrying this TCR beta chain with a count of one. Its antigen is not identified. This CDR3 contains 15 residues. Per germline, CDR1 MGHRA and CDR2 YSYEKL. The ends were cut back, 4 bases at V and 5 bases at J, with 15 bases in the middle. The sample belongs to a study of CD8+ T cells in alopecia areata. Researchers took lesional scalp punch biopsies and peripheral blood from people who were alopecia areata patients. PBMCs provided sorted CD4+ and CD8+ T cells. Study-wide points: Affected lesional scalp, above all in alopecia totalis/universalis, was more clonal than normal scalp. Among the cells sequenced in scalp samples are also the resident alphabeta T cells of normal skin.

Extracted RNA was reverse transcribed, and the resulting cDNA served as sequencing template. The data were produced by immunoSEQ multiplex PCR, yet TCRdb's version contains in-frame clones alone and is incomplete. The sample has tens of thousands of clones; roughly 58% are singletons. This chain joins TRBV4-1 and TRBJ2-1; no reliable D call. The TCR sequence derives from a human donor with alopecia areata. The sequenced sample consisted of NKG2D-high CD8+ T cells sorted from blood. The CDR3 protein is CASSPPGSSDNEQFF. Written as DNA, the CDR3 is TGCGCCAGCAGCCCCCCCGGTTCAAGCGACAATGAGCAGTTCTTC.